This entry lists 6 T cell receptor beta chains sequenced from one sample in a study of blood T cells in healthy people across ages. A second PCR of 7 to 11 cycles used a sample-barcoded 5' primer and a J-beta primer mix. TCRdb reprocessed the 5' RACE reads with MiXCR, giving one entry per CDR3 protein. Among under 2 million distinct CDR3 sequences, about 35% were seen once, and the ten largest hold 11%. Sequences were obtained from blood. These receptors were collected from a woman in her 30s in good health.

The CDR3 loop is CAWSFRPGELFF. For the CDR3, the DNA is TGTGCCTGGAGCTTTAGGCCGGGGGAGCTGTTTTTT. This chain connects TRBV30 to TRBJ2-2; D gene unclear. CDR1 GTSNPN and CDR2 SVGIG come from the germline V gene (reference sequence). The CDR3 spans 12 residues. Trimming shortened V by 3 bases and J by 8 bases, and 10 bases separated the two germline ends.

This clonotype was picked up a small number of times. CDR3 region: CASSRDTTFTDTQYF. CDR3 bases: TGTGCCAGCAGTAGGGACACCACATTCACAGATACGCAGTATTTT. The chain joins TRBV6-5 to TRBJ2-3; the D gene is possibly TRBD1 (6 bases). The CDR3 has 15 amino acids. V lost 5 bases, J lost 2 bases, and 14 bases lay in between. Germline assignment: CDR1 MNHEY and CDR2 SVGAGI.

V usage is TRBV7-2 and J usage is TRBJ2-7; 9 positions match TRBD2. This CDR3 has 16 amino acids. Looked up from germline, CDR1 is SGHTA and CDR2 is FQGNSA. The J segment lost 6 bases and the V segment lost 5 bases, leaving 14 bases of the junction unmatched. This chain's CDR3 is CASSPDPRGGRGEQYF. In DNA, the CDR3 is TGTGCCAGCAGCCCAGATCCGCGGGGGGGCCGGGGCGAGCAGTACTTC.

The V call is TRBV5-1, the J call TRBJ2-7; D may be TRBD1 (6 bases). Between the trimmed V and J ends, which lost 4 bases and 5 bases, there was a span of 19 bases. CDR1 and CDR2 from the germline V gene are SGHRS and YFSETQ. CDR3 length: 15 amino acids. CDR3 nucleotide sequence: TGCGCCAGCAGCACCCTTCGGCAGGGGAGCAACGAGCAGTACTTC. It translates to CASSTLRQGSNEQYF.

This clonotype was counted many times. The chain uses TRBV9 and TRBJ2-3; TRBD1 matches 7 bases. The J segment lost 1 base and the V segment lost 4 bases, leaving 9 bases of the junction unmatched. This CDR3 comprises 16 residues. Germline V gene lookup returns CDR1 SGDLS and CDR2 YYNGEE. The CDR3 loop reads CASSSTAGGGTDTQYF. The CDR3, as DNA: TGTGCCAGCAGCTCAACGGCAGGGGGAGGCACAGATACGCAGTATTTT.

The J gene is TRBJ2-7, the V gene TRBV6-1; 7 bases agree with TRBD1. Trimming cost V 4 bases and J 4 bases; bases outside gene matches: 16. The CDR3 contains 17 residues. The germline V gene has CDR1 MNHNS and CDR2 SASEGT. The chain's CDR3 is CASSGIDRVEYWYEQYF. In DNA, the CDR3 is TGTGCCAGCAGTGGCATTGACAGGGTCGAATATTGGTACGAGCAGTACTTC.